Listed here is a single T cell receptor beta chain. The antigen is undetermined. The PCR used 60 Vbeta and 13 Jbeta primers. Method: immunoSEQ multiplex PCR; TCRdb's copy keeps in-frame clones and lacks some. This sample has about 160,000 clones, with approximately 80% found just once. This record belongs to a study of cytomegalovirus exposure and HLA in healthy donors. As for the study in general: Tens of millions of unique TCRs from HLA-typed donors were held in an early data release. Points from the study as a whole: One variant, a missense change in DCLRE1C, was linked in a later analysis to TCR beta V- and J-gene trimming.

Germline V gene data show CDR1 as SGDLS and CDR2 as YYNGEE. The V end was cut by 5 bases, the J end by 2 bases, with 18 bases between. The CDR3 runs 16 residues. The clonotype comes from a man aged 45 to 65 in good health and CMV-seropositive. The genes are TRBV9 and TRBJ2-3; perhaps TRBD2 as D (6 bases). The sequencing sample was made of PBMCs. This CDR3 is CASRIGVAGITDTQYF. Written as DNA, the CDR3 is TGTGCCAGCAGGATTGGAGTGGCGGGGATCACAGATACGCAGTATTTT.